The T cell receptor beta chain under discussion was sequenced for a study of metastatic and nonmetastatic thyroid tumors. No patient had received any treatment before thyroid surgery. Germline CDR1 MGHRA, CDR2 YSYEKL. The CDR3 loop spans 16 amino acids. After removal of 1 base from V and 2 bases from J, the junction contained 4 bases not matched to a gene. This clone appeared many times. TCRdb re-called clones via MiXCR from the PCR reads. The repertoire holds about 38,000 clones, with roughly 28% as singletons. The sequence was collected from a male donor with papillary thyroid cancer or a benign thyroid nodule (not recorded which). Some clones in this sample may be carry-over from other donors' samples. Material for sequencing was blood. The rearrangement links TRBV4-1 to TRBJ1-2, with 10 bases matching TRBD1. The CDR3 nucleotides are TGCGCCAGCAGCCAAGTACCGGGACAGGGGAACTATGGCTACACCTTC. It yields the protein CASSQVPGQGNYGYTF.